The 27 T cell receptor beta chains reported below all come from one sample, sequenced in a study of blood T cell repertoires in COVID-19. Using immunoSEQ multiplex PCR, the repertoire was profiled, and TCRdb retains in-frame clones only, with some absent. The sample has 250,000 to 400,000 clones; over 85% are singletons. Material: PBMCs or T cells enriched from blood (not recorded which). The receptors were sampled from a man aged 55 to 70 who had recovered from COVID-19.

The rearrangement joins TRBV27 to TRBJ2-2, with 15 bases matching TRBD2. In germline, CDR1 is MNHEY, CDR2 SMNVEV (reference sequence). V lost 4 bases and J lost 5; bases outside the gene matches: 5. This CDR3 has 17 residues. In DNA form, the CDR3 reads TGTGCCAGCAGTTCGCCTGGACTAGCGGGAGGGACCGGGGAGCTGTTTTTT. Translation gives CASSSPGLAGGTGELFF.

The chain has TRBV10-3 and TRBJ2-3; D is unresolved. Trimming removed 2 bases at V and 4 bases at J, with 16 bases between. The CDR3 consists of 16 residues. Germline V gives CDR1 ENHRY, CDR2 SYGVKD. The CDR3 DNA sequence: TGTGCCATCAGTGAGAGGAGCGCAGTTGCGGCAGATACGCAGTATTTT. Its protein product is CAISERSAVAADTQYF.

This chain connects TRBV3-1 (or the pseudogene TRBV3-2) to TRBJ1-2, with a possible D match to TRBD1 (6 bases). CDR1 and CDR2 from the germline V gene are LGHDT and YNNKEL (reference sequence). The CDR3 totals 16 residues. The germline V and J ends were trimmed by 4 bases and 4 bases, with 19 bases remaining between them. CDR3 in amino acids: CASSPGGGGLGYGYTF. In DNA form, the CDR3 reads TGTGCCAGCAGCCCCGGAGGGGGGGGCCTCGGCTATGGCTACACCTTC.

The CDR3 here is CASSFSGGGYGYTF. The CDR3 bases are TGTGCCAGCAGCTTTTCGGGAGGCGGCTATGGCTACACCTTC. The V and J genes are TRBV11-3 and TRBJ1-2, with D hard to call. Germline CDR1 reads SGHNT; CDR2 reads YENEEA. The CDR3 is 14 amino acids. Trimming removed 3 bases from V and 4 bases from J, with 12 bases in between.

The DNA for the CDR3 is TGTGCCAGCAGCTTCGGGCTAGCGCACAACACCGGGGAGCTGTTTTTT. Residues: CASSFGLAHNTGELFF. The rearrangement links TRBV11-2 to TRBJ2-2; tentatively, D is TRBD2 (6 bases). This CDR3 is built from 16 residues. With 3 bases removed from V and 2 bases from J, the gap between germline ends came to 13 bases. Germline V gene sequence: CDR1 SGHAT, CDR2 FQNNGV.

This clone was seen once. The chain couples TRBV14 to TRBJ2-7, with TRBD1 identical over 10 bases. This CDR3 has 15 amino acids. Germline lookup yields CDR1 SGHDN and CDR2 FVKESK. V gave up 2 bases and J gave up 2 bases; unmatched junction bases: 3. In nucleotides, the CDR3 is TGTGCCAGCAGCCAACTCGACAGGGGGCCCTACGAGCAGTACTTC. Protein product: CASSQLDRGPYEQYF.

V gene TRBV15 combines with J gene TRBJ2-7; D is possibly TRBD1 (7 bases). Germline lookup yields CDR1 LNHNV and CDR2 YYDKDF (reference sequence). The CDR3 has 16 residues. V was shortened by 1 base and J by 3 bases, with 16 bases between the two germline ends. Written as DNA, the CDR3 is TGTGCCACCAGCAGAGGGAGGGGGCAGACCTACTACGAGCAGTACTTC. It yields the protein CATSRGRGQTYYEQYF.

This clone was picked up one time. The rearrangement links TRBV28 to TRBJ1-2, with D maybe TRBD1 (6 bases). Germline V gene data show CDR1 as MDHEN and CDR2 as SYDVKM. This CDR3 is built from 14 residues. V was trimmed by 6 bases and J by 5 bases, leaving 16 bases between them. CDR3 in amino acids: CASRYPGASYGYTF. The DNA of the CDR3 is TGTGCCAGCAGATATCCAGGGGCGAGTTATGGCTACACCTTC.

The rearrangement uses TRBV30 and TRBJ2-2, with a tentative D call TRBD2 (5 bases). V lost 3 bases and J 1 base, leaving 12 bases between the germline ends. The CDR3 contains 15 residues. Germline values: CDR1 GTSNPN, CDR2 SVGIG (reference sequence). This chain's CDR3 is CAWRPFGGNTGELFF. The CDR3 DNA sequence: TGTGCCTGGAGGCCTTTTGGAGGGAACACCGGGGAGCTGTTTTTT.

The V gene is TRBV4-2, the J gene TRBJ2-7; 8 bases map to TRBD2. This CDR3 has 15 residues. From germline, CDR1 is LGHNA and CDR2 YNFKEQ. With V trimmed by 6 bases and J by 2 bases, 9 bases remained unmatched. CDR3 coding DNA: TGTGCCAGCAGGTGGGGCATAGCGGGACCCTACGAGCAGTACTTC. Its translation is CASRWGIAGPYEQYF.

The chain employs TRBV30 and TRBJ2-1; TRBD2 agrees at 10 bases. Germline values: CDR1 GTSNPN, CDR2 SVGIG (reference sequence). J was trimmed by 6 bases and V by 2 bases; bases with no gene match: 4. The CDR3 runs to 14 residues. DNA for the CDR3: TGTGCCTGGAGTACTAGCGGGATCACCAATGAGCAGTTCTTC. Protein product: CAWSTSGITNEQFF.

This chain uses TRBV5-6 with TRBJ1-1; D possibly corresponds to TRBD1 (5 bases). CDR1 is SGHDT and CDR2 is YYEEEE in the germline V gene. This CDR3 is built from 15 residues. Trimming cost V 3 bases and J 4 bases, with 16 bases left between them. The DNA of the CDR3 is TGTGCCAGCAGCTCGCCGGGCAGGGAGGGCACTGAAGCTTTCTTT. Protein: CASSSPGREGTEAFF. Together with reference TRBV5-6 and TRBJ1-1, the CDR3 gives the full variable domain: DAGVTQSPTHLIKTRGQQVTLRCSPKSGHDTVSWYQQALGQGPQFIFQYYEEEERQRGNFPDRFSGHQFPNYSSELNVNALLLGDSALYLCASSSPGREGTEAFFGQGTRLTVV.

The genes are TRBV4-1 and TRBJ1-6; 10 nucleotides line up with TRBD1. The CDR3 is made up of 16 amino acids. The junction had 10 bases not matched to a gene; V was cut back by 10 bases and J by 4 bases. Germline V gene data show CDR1 as MGHRA and CDR2 as YSYEKL. Here the CDR3 DNA reads TGCGCCACCAGACGACAGGGGGCTTATTATAATTCACCCCTCCACTTT. Protein product: CATRRQGAYYNSPLHF.

Regarding this clone: Sequence at one end of the junction differs from germline and may be a read error. The chain employs TRBV30 and TRBJ2-7; tentatively, D is TRBD2 (5 bases). Germline V gene lookup returns CDR1 GTSNPN and CDR2 SVGIG (reference sequence). CDR3 length: 13 amino acids. The CDR3 sequence: CAGRTVDLYEQYF. CDR3 bases: TGTGCCGGGAGAACAGTAGACCTCTACGAGCAGTACTTC. Together with reference TRBV30 and TRBJ2-7, the CDR3 gives the full variable domain: SQTIHQWPATLVQPVGSPLSLECTVEGTSNPNLYWYRQAAGRGLQLLFYSVGIGQISSEVPQNLSASRPQDRQFILSSKKLLLSDSGFYLCAGRTVDLYEQYFGPGTRLTVT.

V is TRBV18 and J is TRBJ2-1; 9 bases agree with TRBD1. Trimming at V came to 6 bases and at J to 7 bases, leaving 7 bases not matched to a gene. This CDR3 spans 14 amino acids. The germline gives CDR1 KGHSH, CDR2 LQKENI. Written as DNA, the CDR3 is TGTGCCAGCTCTCCTCGGGACAGGGTTAATGAGCAGTTCTTC. Its translation: CASSPRDRVNEQFF.

The chain couples TRBV25-1 to TRBJ1-6, with a tentative D call TRBD1 (6 bases). CDR3 size: 16 residues. CDR1 and CDR2 (germline): MGHDK, SYGVNS. V lost 1 base to trimming and J lost 4 bases, with 11 bases between them. The CDR3, as DNA: TGTGCCAGCAGTGAATTGGGTGACAGGTATAATTCACCCCTCCACTTT. Translation: CASSELGDRYNSPLHF.

Details on this clone: At one end, the junction sequence differs from germline, possibly due to a read error. This chain links TRBV12-5 with TRBJ2-3, with unresolved D. Germline CDR1 LGHNT, CDR2 FRNRAP. This CDR3 region has 10 residues. The CDR3 sequence: CASGLRHYTF. The CDR3 DNA is TGTGCTAGTGGTTTGCGGCACTATACCTTT.

The chain has TRBV28 and TRBJ2-7; TRBD1 agrees at 11 bases. The CDR3 spans 12 residues. Trimming at V came to 9 bases and at J to 6 bases, leaving 4 bases not matched to a gene. Germline CDR1 MDHEN, CDR2 SYDVKM. The CDR3 sequence: CARGQGDLEQYF. The CDR3 bases are TGTGCCAGGGGACAGGGGGACCTCGAGCAGTACTTC.

The V call is TRBV7-9, the J call TRBJ2-5; a possible D gene is TRBD1 (5 bases). Germline V gives CDR1 SEHNR, CDR2 FQNEAQ (reference sequence). The V end was cut by 3 bases, the J end by 0 bases, with 11 bases between. CDR3 size: 15 residues. CDR3 loop: CASSFTRQYQETQYF. In DNA, the CDR3 is TGTGCCAGCAGCTTCACCCGACAGTACCAAGAGACCCAGTACTTC.

The CDR3 here is CASHKTGFTDTQYF. The CDR3 DNA reads as TGTGCCAGCCATAAGACAGGGTTTACAGATACGCAGTATTTT. This chain links TRBV5-5 with TRBJ2-3, with 7 bases matching TRBD1. The CDR3 consists of 14 residues. V lost 7 bases, J lost 3 bases, and 8 bases stayed unmatched. CDR1 and CDR2 (germline): SGHKS, YYEKEE (reference sequence).

V gene TRBV6-5 combines with J gene TRBJ2-7; D possibly corresponds to TRBD2 (5 bases). Looked up from germline, CDR1 is MNHEY and CDR2 is SVGAGI. The CDR3 extends over 12 amino acids. Trimming pared 7 bases from V and 2 bases from J, leaving 9 bases between. The DNA for the CDR3 is TGTGCCAGCACCGGGAACGCCTACGAGCAGTACTTC. Translating it yields CASTGNAYEQYF.

V is TRBV7-9 and J is TRBJ1-2, with a tentative D call TRBD1 (6 bases). The germline CDR1 and CDR2 sequences are SEHNR and FQNEAQ (reference sequence). Trimming pared 1 base from V and 0 bases from J, leaving 9 bases between. The CDR3 consists of 15 residues. The CDR3 sequence is CASSLEGGTNYGYTF. The DNA for the CDR3 is TGTGCCAGCAGCTTAGAAGGGGGAACTAACTATGGCTACACCTTC.

This clone was counted once. V is TRBV2 and J is TRBJ1-2, with 7 bases that match TRBD1. There are 13 residues in the CDR3. J lost 1 base, V lost 8 bases, and 4 bases had no gene match. Germline values: CDR1 SNHLY, CDR2 FYNNEI. For the CDR3, the DNA is TGTGCCAGCCTCGACAGGGTTAACTATGGCTACACCTTC. Translation gives CASLDRVNYGYTF. The variable domain in full, completed from reference TRBV2 and TRBJ1-2, reads EPEVTQTPSHQVTQMGQEVILRCVPISNHLYFYWYRQILGQKVEFLVSFYNNEISEKSEIFDDQFSVERPDGSNFTLKIRSTKLEDSAMYFCASLDRVNYGYTFGSGTRLTVV.

This chain connects TRBV7-9 to TRBJ2-3; 8 bases align to TRBD2. CDR3 length: 15 amino acids. V gave up 5 bases and J gave up 1 base; unmatched junction bases: 5. CDR1 and CDR2 from the germline V gene are SEHNR and FQNEAQ (reference sequence). CDR3 in DNA: TGTGCCAGCAGCGGTCGGGGGGGCGGCACAGATACGCAGTATTTT. This codes for CASSGRGGGTDTQYF.

The chain joins TRBV5-1 to TRBJ1-4; no firm D call. The CDR3 loop spans 14 amino acids. In germline, CDR1 is SGHRS, CDR2 YFSETQ. Between the trimmed V and J ends, which lost 0 bases and 3 bases, there was a span of 6 bases. This CDR3 reads CASSLAGSNEKLFF. In DNA, the CDR3 is TGCGCCAGCAGCTTGGCGGGGTCTAATGAAAAACTGTTTTTT.

The chain uses TRBV5-1 and TRBJ2-2, with 10 bases identical to TRBD2. This CDR3 is 17 amino acids long. J gave up 7 bases and V 4 bases, and 13 bases lay outside the gene matches. Germline CDR1 reads SGHRS; CDR2 reads YFSETQ. The CDR3 is CASSLSTAGGPGGELFF. In nucleotides, the CDR3 is TGCGCCAGCAGCCTGTCGACAGCGGGAGGGCCGGGCGGGGAGCTGTTTTTT.

The chain joins TRBV7-3 to TRBJ2-3; TRBD2 agrees at 7 bases. The CDR3 runs to 15 residues. Germline V gives CDR1 SGHTA, CDR2 FQGTGA. Losses at the gene ends were 5 bases for V and 4 bases for J; bases not matched to a gene: 9. The CDR3 spells CASSPGGGAADTQYF. CDR3 bases: TGTGCCAGCAGCCCCGGGGGAGGGGCGGCAGATACGCAGTATTTT.